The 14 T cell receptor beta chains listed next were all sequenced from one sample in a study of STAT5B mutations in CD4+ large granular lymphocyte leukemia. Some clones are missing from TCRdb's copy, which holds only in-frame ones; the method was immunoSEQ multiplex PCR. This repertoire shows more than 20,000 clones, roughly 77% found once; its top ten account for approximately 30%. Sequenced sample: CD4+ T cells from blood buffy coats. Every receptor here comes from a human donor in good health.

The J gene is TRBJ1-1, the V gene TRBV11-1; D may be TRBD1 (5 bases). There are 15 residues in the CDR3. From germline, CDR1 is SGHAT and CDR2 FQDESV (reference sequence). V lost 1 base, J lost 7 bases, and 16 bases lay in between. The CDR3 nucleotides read TGTGCCAGCAGCTTAGAAGTGACCGGGGACGGTGAAGCTTTCTTT. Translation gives CASSLEVTGDGEAFF.

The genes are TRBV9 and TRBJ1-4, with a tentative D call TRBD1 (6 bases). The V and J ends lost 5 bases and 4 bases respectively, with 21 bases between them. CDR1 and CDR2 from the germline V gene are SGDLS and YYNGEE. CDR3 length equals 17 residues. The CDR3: CASSGGGTKGVNEKLFF. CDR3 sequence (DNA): TGTGCCAGCAGTGGGGGGGGCACGAAGGGGGTTAATGAAAAACTGTTTTTT.

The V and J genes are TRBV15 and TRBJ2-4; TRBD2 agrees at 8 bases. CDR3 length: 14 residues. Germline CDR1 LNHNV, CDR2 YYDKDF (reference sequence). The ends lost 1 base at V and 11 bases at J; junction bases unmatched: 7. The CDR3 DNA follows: TGTGCCACCAGCAGAGGAACACTAGCGGCTTTTCAGTACTTC. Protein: CATSRGTLAAFQYF.

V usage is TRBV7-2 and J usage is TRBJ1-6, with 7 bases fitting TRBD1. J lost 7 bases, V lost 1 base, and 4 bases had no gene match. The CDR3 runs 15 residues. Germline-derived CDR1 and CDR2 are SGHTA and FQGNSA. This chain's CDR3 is CASSLGQGGNSPLHF. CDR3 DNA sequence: TGTGCCAGCAGCTTAGGGCAGGGGGGGAATTCACCCCTCCACTTT.

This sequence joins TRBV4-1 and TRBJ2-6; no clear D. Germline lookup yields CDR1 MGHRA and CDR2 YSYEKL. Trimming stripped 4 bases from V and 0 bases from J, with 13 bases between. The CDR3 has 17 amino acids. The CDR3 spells CASSLDDGYSGANVLTF. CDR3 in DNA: TGCGCCAGCAGCCTTGATGACGGTTACTCTGGGGCCAACGTCCTGACTTTC.

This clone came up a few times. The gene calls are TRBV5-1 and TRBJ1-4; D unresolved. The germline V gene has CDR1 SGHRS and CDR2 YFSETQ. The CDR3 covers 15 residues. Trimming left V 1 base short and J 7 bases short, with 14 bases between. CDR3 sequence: CASSLSGQRGEKLFF. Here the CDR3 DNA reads TGCGCCAGCAGCTTGAGTGGGCAGCGGGGTGAAAAACTGTTTTTT.

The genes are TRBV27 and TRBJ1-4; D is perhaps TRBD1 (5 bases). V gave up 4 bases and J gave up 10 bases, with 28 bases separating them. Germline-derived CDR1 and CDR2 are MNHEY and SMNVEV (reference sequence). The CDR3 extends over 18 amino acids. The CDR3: CASSWGGPGRFNPAKLFF. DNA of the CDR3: TGTGCCAGCAGTTGGGGGGGACCGGGACGCTTCAACCCTGCAAAACTGTTTTTT.

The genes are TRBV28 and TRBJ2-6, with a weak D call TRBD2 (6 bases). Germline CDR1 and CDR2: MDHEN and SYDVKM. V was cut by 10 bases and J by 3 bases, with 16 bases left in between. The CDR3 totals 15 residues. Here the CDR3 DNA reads TGTGCCACCGTCGGGGGAGGCAGTGGGGCCAACGTCCTGACTTTC. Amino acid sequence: CATVGGGSGANVLTF.

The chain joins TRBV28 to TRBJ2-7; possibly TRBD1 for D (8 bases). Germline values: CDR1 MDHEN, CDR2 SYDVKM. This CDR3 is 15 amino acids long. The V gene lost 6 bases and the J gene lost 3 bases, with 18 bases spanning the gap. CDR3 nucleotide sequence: TGTGCCAGCAGCCTGACAGGGGAGGGGGGCTACGAGCAGTACTTC. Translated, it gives CASSLTGEGGYEQYF.

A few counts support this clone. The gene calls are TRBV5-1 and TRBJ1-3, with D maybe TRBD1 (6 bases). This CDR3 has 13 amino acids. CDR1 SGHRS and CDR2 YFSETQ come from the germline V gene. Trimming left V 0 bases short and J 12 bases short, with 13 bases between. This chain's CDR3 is CASSLDRASGIYF. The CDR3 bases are TGCGCCAGCAGCTTGGACAGGGCTTCGGGCATATATTTT.

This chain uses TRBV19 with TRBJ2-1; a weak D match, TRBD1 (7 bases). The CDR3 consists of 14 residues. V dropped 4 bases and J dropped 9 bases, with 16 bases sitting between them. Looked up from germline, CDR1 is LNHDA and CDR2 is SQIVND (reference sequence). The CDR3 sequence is CASSTGGGGGEQFF. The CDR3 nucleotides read TGTGCCAGTAGTACAGGGGGAGGTGGCGGTGAGCAGTTCTTC.

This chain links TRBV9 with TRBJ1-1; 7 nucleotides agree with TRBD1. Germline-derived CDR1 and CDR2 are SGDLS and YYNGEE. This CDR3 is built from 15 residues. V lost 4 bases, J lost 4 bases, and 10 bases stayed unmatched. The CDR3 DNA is TGTGCCAGCAGCCCCAGAGAGGGGGCCGGCACTGAAGCTTTCTTT. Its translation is CASSPREGAGTEAFF.

In DNA, the CDR3 is TGTGCCATCAGTTCCGTGGCCGGGGAGCTGTTTTTT. It codes for CAISSVAGELFF. The rearrangement links TRBV10-3 to TRBJ2-2; D gene unclear. Germline CDR1 is ENHRY and CDR2 is SYGVKD. The CDR3 covers 12 residues. V lost 5 bases, J lost 6 bases, and 7 bases lay in between.

The CDR3 bases are TGTGCCACCAGCAGTGGTGGCTCTGGGGCCAACGTCCTGACTTTC. It specifies CATSSGGSGANVLTF. V is TRBV15 and J is TRBJ2-6; D is unclear. V lost 3 bases, J lost 0 bases, and 6 bases lay in between. This CDR3 spans 15 amino acids. In germline, CDR1 is LNHNV, CDR2 YYDKDF (reference sequence).